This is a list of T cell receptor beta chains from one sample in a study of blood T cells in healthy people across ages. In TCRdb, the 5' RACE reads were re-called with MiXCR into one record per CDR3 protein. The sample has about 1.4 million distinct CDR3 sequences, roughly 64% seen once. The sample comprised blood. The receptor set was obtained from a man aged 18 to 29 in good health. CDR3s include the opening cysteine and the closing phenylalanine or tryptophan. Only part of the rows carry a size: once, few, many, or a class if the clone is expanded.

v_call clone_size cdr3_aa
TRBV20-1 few CSAPTGRDPYYEQYF
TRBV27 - CASSRGAATNEKLFF
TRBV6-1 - CASKGQGVSNQPQHF
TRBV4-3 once CASSQDQGWNYGYTF
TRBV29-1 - CSVDGLYF
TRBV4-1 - CASSQVTDVWEQYF
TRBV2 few CASSESRASEYNEQFF
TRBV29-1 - CSVENTGGNTEAFF
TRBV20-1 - CSARDTGAPFAPYEQYF
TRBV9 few CASSSPGQGAFNEQFF
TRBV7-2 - CASSPTRGVPSYGYTF
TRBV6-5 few CASSYSIGMNTGELFF
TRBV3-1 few CASSLSGGTETQYF
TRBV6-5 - CASSYRLSRSNYGYTF
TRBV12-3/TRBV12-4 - CASSLDTGGSYTF
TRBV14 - CASSHQISTGELFF
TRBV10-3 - CVISERSEQYF
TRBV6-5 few CASSYLEGMDGYTF
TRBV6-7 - CASSPSLAGGMQYF
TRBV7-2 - CASSSTGRGQTQYF
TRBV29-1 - CSVEGHTDYGYTF
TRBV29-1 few CSVEALRDGPSTDTQYF
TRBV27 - CASSPGTFLAKNIQYF
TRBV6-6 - CASSPAGQTYEQYF
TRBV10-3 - CAIMGGTEQYF
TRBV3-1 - CASSQENEAYEQYF
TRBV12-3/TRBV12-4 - CASSLRVRVRDYEQYF
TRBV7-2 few CASSLGTGRNNEQFF
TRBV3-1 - CASSQVTANEQFF
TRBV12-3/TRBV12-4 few CASSSQASYEQYF
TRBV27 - CASSTYHRDSYGYTF
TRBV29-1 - CSAQGATGYTF
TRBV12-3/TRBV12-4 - CASSPASQPQHF
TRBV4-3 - CAPTPTSQPQHF
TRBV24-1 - CATSDKGSYTGELFF
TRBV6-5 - CASSWGGRDTEAFF
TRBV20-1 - CSARGYSGGGRQTSGGKGDTQYF
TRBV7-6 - CASSPSRYEQFF
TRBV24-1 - CATSSWGRAYEQYF
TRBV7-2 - CASSTHDRGTEAFF
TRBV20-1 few CSAPRQGAILYSNQPQHF
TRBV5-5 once CASSLVRGTNQPQHF
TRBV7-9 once CASSLAAQGAWNEQFF
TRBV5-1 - CASSFPLDTGELFF
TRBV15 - CATSSTLKSSYNEQFF
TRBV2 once CASSVFFGELFF
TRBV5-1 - CASSLGDSYEKLFF
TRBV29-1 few CSVILIPAGVKNEQYF
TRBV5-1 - CASSLYRNPYEQYF
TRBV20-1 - CSVPPGQGVREQYF
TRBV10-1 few CASSDSPTPSYNEQFF
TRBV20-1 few CSAREFTGAREQYF
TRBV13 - CASSHHLAGRAPPNEQFF
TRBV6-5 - CASSSLGIQPQHF
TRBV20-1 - CSANSVDRVGYEQYF
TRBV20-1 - CSASRLAVYNEQFF
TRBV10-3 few CAISETGAYEQYF